These 10 T cell receptor beta chains share one sample of origin, sequenced in a study of control samples from healthy donors and cancer patients. Data came from immunoSEQ multiplex PCR; TCRdb stores just in-frame clones and leaves some out. The data contain tens of thousands of clones, about nine tenths of them seen just once; the ten biggest clones take up more than 7%. The sequencing input was blood. These receptors were taken from a man aged 45 to 65 in good health.

This rearrangement joins TRBV6-4 to TRBJ1-1; D possibly corresponds to TRBD1 (6 bases). CDR1 and CDR2 (germline): MRHNA, SNTAGT. V dropped 8 bases and J dropped 1 base, with 11 bases sitting between them. There are 13 residues in the CDR3. The CDR3 DNA is TGTGCCAGCGGGACGACAGGGAACACTGAAGCTTTCTTT. It translates to CASGTTGNTEAFF.

The rearrangement links TRBV11-1 to TRBJ2-7; D is ambiguous. The V end was cut by 1 base, the J end by 5 bases, with 9 bases between. CDR3 length: 13 amino acids. Germline V gene data show CDR1 as SGHAT and CDR2 as FQDESV (reference sequence). For the CDR3, the DNA is TGTGCCAGCAGCTTAGGCCACACAAACGAGCAGTACTTC. It encodes CASSLGHTNEQYF.

V usage is TRBV9 and J usage is TRBJ2-7, with D possibly matching TRBD2 (6 bases). V lost 4 bases, J lost 3 bases, and 17 bases lay in between. The CDR3 is 15 residues long. From germline, CDR1 is SGDLS and CDR2 YYNGEE. The CDR3 coding sequence is TGTGCCAGCAGCATTGATGCGGGACGGGTCTACGAGCAGTACTTC. It codes for CASSIDAGRVYEQYF.

The rearrangement links TRBV12-3 or TRBV12-4 to TRBJ2-3, with 9 bases lining up with TRBD2. The CDR3 is made up of 12 amino acids. After removal of 3 bases from V and 13 bases from J, the junction contained 5 bases not matched to a gene. In nucleotides, the CDR3 is TGTGCCAGCAGTTTCGCGGGAGGGATGGAGTATTTT. It encodes CASSFAGGMEYF.

The rearrangement links TRBV15 to TRBJ1-1; D perhaps matches TRBD1 (5 bases). The germline gives CDR1 LNHNV, CDR2 YYDKDF (reference sequence). The CDR3 has 13 amino acids. Trimming pared 8 bases from V and 1 base from J, leaving 11 bases between. This CDR3 reads CATRAGANTEAFF. The DNA of the CDR3 is TGTGCCACCCGGGCCGGGGCGAACACTGAAGCTTTCTTT.

The V gene is TRBV6-4, the J gene TRBJ2-3, with TRBD2 matching over 13 bases. The CDR3 covers 16 residues. The V gene end was trimmed by 4 bases and the J gene end by 2 bases; junction bases not matched to a gene: 3. Germline V gene sequence: CDR1 MRHNA, CDR2 SNTAGT. The CDR3 spells CASSVGLAGATDTQYF. The CDR3 nucleotides read TGTGCCAGCAGTGTAGGACTAGCGGGAGCCACAGATACGCAGTATTTT.

CDR3 nucleotide sequence: TGTGCCAGCAGCGCCCTACAGGGAACTGAAGCTTTCTTT. This sequence encodes CASSALQGTEAFF. V is TRBV9 and J is TRBJ1-1, with a weak D call TRBD1 (6 bases). The CDR3 contains 13 residues. Between the trimmed V and J ends, which lost 3 bases and 5 bases, there was a span of 11 bases. Germline CDR1 SGDLS, CDR2 YYNGEE.

This clone was seen a single time. This chain uses TRBV10-3 with TRBJ1-5; perhaps TRBD1 as D (5 bases). Germline V CDR1 and CDR2: ENHRY, SYGVKD. V lost 8 bases to trimming and J lost 2 bases, with 13 bases between them. This CDR3 is 14 amino acids long. CDR3 residues: CAISDGGGNQPQHF. The CDR3 nucleotides read TGTGCCATCTCGGATGGGGGGGGCAATCAGCCCCAGCATTTT.

The J gene is TRBJ1-4, the V gene TRBV4-2; no clear D gene. CDR1 and CDR2 (germline): LGHNA, YNFKEQ. The length of the CDR3 is 14 residues. Trimming stripped 0 bases from V and 10 bases from J, with 12 bases between. CDR3 loop: CASSQESGSGKLFF. The CDR3 DNA follows: TGTGCCAGCAGCCAAGAATCAGGATCGGGAAAACTGTTTTTT.

This clone rates as medium-sized (0.01 to 0.1%). V is TRBV12-5 and J is TRBJ1-1, with TRBD1 as a possible D gene (5 bases). In germline, CDR1 is LGHNT, CDR2 FRNRAP. Trimming pared 6 bases from V and 6 bases from J, leaving 5 bases between. The CDR3 extends over 10 amino acids. CDR3 protein: CASGGAEAFF. CDR3 in DNA: TGTGCTAGTGGGGGGGCTGAAGCTTTCTTT.